Listed here are 29 T cell receptor beta chains from one sample, sequenced in a study of shared clonotypes between healthy human individuals. TCRdb keeps only in-frame clones here, not all; method: immunoSEQ multiplex PCR. The data contain some 2.1 million clones, approximately 95% of them singletons. Sequenced input: naive CD4+ T cells sorted from blood. Described subset: CD45RA+ positively selected. The receptors come from a man aged 18-30 years in good health.

The rearrangement links TRBV5-4 to TRBJ1-1; D ambiguous. V was cut by 0 bases and J by 6 bases, with 9 bases left in between. Per the germline V gene, CDR1 is SGHNT and CDR2 is YYREEE (reference sequence). There are 13 residues in the CDR3. In DNA, the CDR3 is TGTGCCAGCAGCTTGGCCGGGGTCTCTGAAGCTTTCTTT. It specifies CASSLAGVSEAFF.

V and J are TRBV5-1 and TRBJ2-5, with D perhaps TRBD2 (6 bases). Trimming left V 0 bases short and J 2 bases short, with 17 bases between. The germline V gene encodes CDR1 SGHRS and CDR2 YFSETQ. The CDR3 sequence is 17 residues long. CDR3 amino acids: CASSLAYIGLAQETQYF. CDR3 nucleotides: TGCGCCAGCAGCTTGGCCTATATCGGGCTAGCGCAAGAGACCCAGTACTTC.

The chain uses TRBV6-5 and TRBJ1-3, with D tentatively TRBD1 (6 bases). V lost 4 bases and J 1 base, leaving 11 bases between the germline ends. The CDR3 contains 15 residues. CDR1 and CDR2 (germline): MNHEY, SVGAGI. The CDR3 protein is CASSLEGGSGNTIYF. The CDR3 DNA reads as TGTGCCAGCAGTTTGGAGGGGGGATCTGGAAACACCATATATTTT.

The chain has TRBV10-3 and TRBJ2-1; a possible D gene is TRBD1 (6 bases). Trimming left V 0 bases short and J 4 bases short, with 10 bases between. The CDR3 has 15 residues. Germline V gene sequence: CDR1 ENHRY, CDR2 SYGVKD. The CDR3 loop reads CAISESRTAYNEQFF. The CDR3 DNA is TGTGCCATCAGTGAGTCTAGGACAGCTTACAATGAGCAGTTCTTC.

The rearrangement uses TRBV5-1 and TRBJ2-2; D not certain. Trimming took off 0 bases at V and 6 bases at J, with 6 bases between the two ends. The V gene's germline CDR1 is SGHRS and CDR2 YFSETQ. This CDR3 has 13 amino acids. This CDR3 is CASSLDIAGELFF. The DNA of the CDR3 is TGCGCCAGCAGCTTGGATATTGCCGGGGAGCTGTTTTTT.

V is TRBV7-9 and J is TRBJ2-7; unclear D gene. Deletions cut 2 bases from V and 3 bases from J, with 8 bases between. The CDR3 has 13 amino acids. Per germline, CDR1 SEHNR and CDR2 FQNEAQ (reference sequence). Written as DNA, the CDR3 is TGTGCCAGCAGCTTAAACGGAATCTACGAGCAGTACTTC. Translation: CASSLNGIYEQYF. The complete variable domain, with remaining parts taken from reference TRBV7-9 and TRBJ2-7, reads DTGVSQNPRHKITKRGQNVTFRCDPISEHNRLYWYRQTLGQGPEFLTYFQNEAQLEKSRLLSDRFSAERPKGSFSTLEIQRTEQGDSAMYLCASSLNGIYEQYFGPGTRLTVT.

The chain has TRBV7-2 and TRBJ2-1, with 12 bases lining up with TRBD2. There are 17 residues in the CDR3. Per germline, CDR1 SGHTA and CDR2 FQGNSA. V dropped 4 bases and J dropped 9; count of bases not matched to a gene: 13. CDR3 protein: CASSSEGRLAGVSEQFF. The CDR3 DNA is TGTGCCAGCAGCTCTGAAGGGAGACTAGCGGGAGTCAGTGAGCAGTTCTTC.

This sequence joins TRBV5-1 and TRBJ2-1; 10 bases line up with TRBD2. The CDR3 extends over 15 amino acids. CDR1 is SGHRS, CDR2 YFSETQ, per germline. The J segment lost 8 bases and the V segment lost 0 bases, leaving 5 bases of the junction unmatched. The CDR3 is CASSLAPSGSYEQFF. The CDR3 nucleotides read TGCGCCAGCAGCTTGGCCCCTAGCGGGAGCTATGAGCAGTTCTTC.

This clone was seen only a few times. The genes are TRBV6-6 and TRBJ2-7, with D possibly matching TRBD2 (5 bases). This CDR3 has 15 amino acids. In germline, CDR1 is MNHNY, CDR2 SVGAGI (reference sequence). V was clipped by 6 bases and J by 1 base, with 16 bases between them. The CDR3 here is CASRPGRDTSYEQYF. CDR3 sequence (DNA): TGTGCCAGCAGACCCGGACGGGATACTTCCTACGAGCAGTACTTC.

The chain carries TRBV29-1 and TRBJ2-7; D not certain. Germline V gene lookup returns CDR1 SQVTM and CDR2 ANQGSEA. V was shortened by 6 bases and J by 3 bases, with 12 bases between the two germline ends. The CDR3 loop spans 12 amino acids. CDR3 loop: CSVQLGDYEQYF. The CDR3, as DNA: TGCAGCGTCCAGCTGGGCGACTACGAGCAGTACTTC.

The J gene is TRBJ1-1, the V gene TRBV19, with D uncertain. CDR1 LNHDA and CDR2 SQIVND come from the germline V gene (reference sequence). CDR3 length equals 14 residues. The V end was cut by 5 bases, the J end by 1 base, with 11 bases between. Here the CDR3 reads CASSPRETNTEAFF. DNA of the CDR3: TGTGCCAGTAGTCCAAGGGAGACGAACACTGAAGCTTTCTTT. Drawing the rest from reference TRBV19 and TRBJ1-1, the complete variable domain is DGGITQSPKYLFRKEGQNVTLSCEQNLNHDAMYWYRQDPGQGLRLIYYSQIVNDFQKGDIAEGYSVSREKKESFPLTVTSAQKNPTAFYLCASSPRETNTEAFFGQGTRLTVV.

The V call is TRBV9, the J call TRBJ2-5, with 10 bases fitting TRBD2. CDR3 length equals 16 residues. The trim removed 3 bases at V and 0 bases at J, leaving 5 bases unmatched. Germline CDR1 reads SGDLS; CDR2 reads YYNGEE. The CDR3 coding sequence is TGTGCCAGCAGCGAGCGGGGACTAGCGTACCAAGAGACCCAGTACTTC. The encoded protein is CASSERGLAYQETQYF. The full variable domain, completed using reference TRBV9 and TRBJ2-5, is DSGVTQTPKHLITATGQRVTLRCSPRSGDLSVYWYQQSLDQGLQFLIQYYNGEERAKGNILERFSAQQFPDLHSELNLSSLELGDSALYFCASSERGLAYQETQYFGPGTRLLVL.

This clone was seen once. Additional DNA sequences in this sample encode the identical CDR3. The chain has TRBV18 and TRBJ2-7, with no clear D. With 3 bases removed from V and 3 bases from J, the gap between germline ends came to 6 bases. The CDR3 loop spans 12 amino acids. Germline V gene sequence: CDR1 KGHSH, CDR2 LQKENI. The CDR3 nucleotides read TGTGCCAGCTCACCTCAATTCTACGAGCAGTACTTC. Its translation: CASSPQFYEQYF.

The rearrangement links TRBV4-2 to TRBJ2-1; weak D call: TRBD2 (6 bases). From germline, CDR1 is LGHNA and CDR2 YNFKEQ. Trimming cost V 3 bases and J 7 bases, with 34 bases left between them. The CDR3 consists of 21 residues. DNA for the CDR3: TGTGCCAGCAGCCACACTTGTAACGGGCCCCTTAGTGGAGGGTGTAATAATGAGCAGTTCTTC. Residues: CASSHTCNGPLSGGCNNEQFF.

The V call is TRBV19, the J call TRBJ2-3; 8 positions agree with TRBD2. CDR3 size: 17 residues. With V trimmed by 4 bases and J by 2 bases, 11 bases remained unmatched. From germline, CDR1 is LNHDA and CDR2 SQIVND (reference sequence). In nucleotides, the CDR3 is TGTGCCAGTAGTAGGATACTTGGCGGGGGGTTCACAGATACGCAGTATTTT. Translated, it gives CASSRILGGGFTDTQYF.

The rearrangement uses TRBV18 and TRBJ2-5; D perhaps matches TRBD1 (6 bases). V dropped 2 bases and J dropped 1 base, with 11 bases sitting between them. Looked up from germline, CDR1 is KGHSH and CDR2 is LQKENI. The CDR3 is made up of 15 amino acids. The CDR3 region has the DNA TGTGCCAGCTCACCAGGGGGCAGAACCCAAGAGACCCAGTACTTC. This gives the protein CASSPGGRTQETQYF. The whole variable domain, remainder taken from reference TRBV18 and TRBJ2-5, is NAGVMQNPRHLVRRRGQEARLRCSPMKGHSHVYWYRQLPEEGLKFMVYLQKENIIDESGMPKERFSAEFPKEGPSILRIQQVVRGDSAAYFCASSPGGRTQETQYFGPGTRLLVL.

V and J are TRBV9 and TRBJ2-5; the match to TRBD2 covers 7 bases. The germline CDR1 and CDR2 sequences are SGDLS and YYNGEE. CDR3 length: 14 amino acids. The J segment lost 7 bases and the V segment lost 0 bases, leaving 6 bases of the junction unmatched. CDR3: CASSVAEAGVTQYF. In DNA, the CDR3 is TGTGCCAGCAGCGTAGCGGAGGCGGGGGTGACCCAGTACTTC.

To note about this clone: This sample includes further DNA sequences coding for the same CDR3. This chain joins TRBV7-3 and TRBJ2-1; 9 bases match TRBD1. Germline V gives CDR1 SGHTA, CDR2 FQGTGA. V lost 3 bases and J lost 2; bases outside the gene matches: 2. The CDR3 length is 15 residues. CDR3 loop: CASSLDRGTYNEQFF. Written as DNA, the CDR3 is TGTGCCAGCAGCTTGGACAGGGGTACCTACAATGAGCAGTTCTTC.

This chain joins TRBV14 and TRBJ2-7; 12 nucleotides match TRBD1. Germline CDR1 is SGHDN and CDR2 is FVKESK. This CDR3 has 16 residues. Trimming removed 1 base from V and 5 bases from J; junction bases left unmatched: 6. As DNA, the CDR3 is TGTGCCAGCAGCCAAGGGGGCGGGACAGGGGGCCACGAGCAGTACTTC. Its translation: CASSQGGGTGGHEQYF.

J is TRBJ1-2 and V is TRBV28, with no clear D. Germline V gene lookup returns CDR1 MDHEN and CDR2 SYDVKM. The CDR3 has 15 amino acids. The ends were cut back, 1 base at V and 4 bases at J, with 13 bases in the middle. For the CDR3, the DNA is TGTGCCAGCAGTTTATCACGGCAGGCGGTCTATGGCTACACCTTC. Protein sequence: CASSLSRQAVYGYTF.

The CDR3 bases are TGTGCCAGCAGTTTACTCGGGACAGGGGCCGCTCGGAACACTGAAGCTTTCTTT. Amino acid sequence: CASSLLGTGAARNTEAFF. This sequence joins TRBV28 and TRBJ1-1; TRBD1 agrees at 10 bases. This CDR3 has 18 residues. CDR1 is MDHEN, CDR2 SYDVKM, per germline. Germline trimming cut 2 bases from V and 1 base from J; bases unmatched to any gene: 10. The variable domain in full, with the rest retrieved from reference TRBV28 and TRBJ1-1, is DVKVTQSSRYLVKRTGEKVFLECVQDMDHENMFWYRQDPGLGLRLIYFSYDVKMKEKGDIPEGYSVSREKKERFSLILESASTNQTSMYLCASSLLGTGAARNTEAFFGQGTRLTVV.

In its sample, this clone was seen once. The same CDR3 arises from other DNA sequences in this sample as well. The chain carries TRBV30 and TRBJ1-1; 11 nucleotides line up with TRBD1. The CDR3 extends over 12 amino acids. In germline, CDR1 is GTSNPN, CDR2 SVGIG (reference sequence). Trimming removed 5 bases from V and 4 bases from J; junction bases left unmatched: 0. The CDR3 coding sequence is TGTGCCTGGGGGACAGGGGGCACTGAAGCTTTCTTT. Protein product: CAWGTGGTEAFF.

The CDR3: CAWKGTIAGAGHGELFF. DNA of the CDR3: TGTGCCTGGAAAGGGACCATAGCGGGAGCGGGTCACGGGGAGCTGTTTTTT. V and J are TRBV30 and TRBJ2-2; 9 bases are a match to TRBD2. The germline CDR1 and CDR2 sequences are GTSNPN and SVGIG (reference sequence). Trimming cost V 4 bases and J 7 bases; bases outside gene matches: 16. CDR3 length: 17 residues.

Only one count was recorded for this clone. The chain carries TRBV28 and TRBJ1-5; D gene unclear. Per the germline V gene, CDR1 is MDHEN and CDR2 is SYDVKM. V lost 2 bases to trimming and J lost 7 bases, with 15 bases between them. The CDR3 totals 15 residues. The CDR3 sequence is CASSLVFGVGQPQHF. The CDR3 DNA reads TGTGCCAGCAGTTTAGTATTTGGGGTAGGGCAGCCCCAGCATTTT.

This chain joins TRBV28 and TRBJ1-1, with D hard to call. The CDR3 is 11 residues long. The germline V and J ends were trimmed by 5 bases and 4 bases, with 5 bases remaining between them. Germline lookup yields CDR1 MDHEN and CDR2 SYDVKM. The CDR3 DNA is TGTGCCAGCAGTCAGTTCACTGAAGCTTTCTTT. Its protein product is CASSQFTEAFF.

This chain links TRBV30 with TRBJ1-5; the D is unclear. Germline V gene data show CDR1 as GTSNPN and CDR2 as SVGIG (reference sequence). This CDR3 region has 14 residues. V was clipped by 1 base and J by 4 bases, with 11 bases between them. CDR3 nucleotides: TGTGCCTGGAGTGGCAGCGTTTCAAATCAGCCCCAGCATTTT. It specifies CAWSGSVSNQPQHF. Full variable domain (remainder filled in from reference TRBV30 and TRBJ1-5): SQTIHQWPATLVQPVGSPLSLECTVEGTSNPNLYWYRQAAGRGLQLLFYSVGIGQISSEVPQNLSASRPQDRQFILSSKKLLLSDSGFYLCAWSGSVSNQPQHFGDGTRLSIL.

The table lists this clone with a few counts. The chain uses TRBV5-1 and TRBJ2-2; 8 bases are a match to TRBD1. Looked up from germline, CDR1 is SGHRS and CDR2 is YFSETQ. V lost 4 bases to trimming and J lost 6 bases; unmatched junction nucleotides: 8. The CDR3 is made up of 15 amino acids. The CDR3 is CASSPGQAPPGELFF. The CDR3 DNA follows: TGCGCCAGCAGCCCGGGACAGGCTCCTCCCGGGGAGCTGTTTTTT. Complete variable domain (other parts from reference TRBV5-1 and TRBJ2-2): KAGVTQTPRYLIKTRGQQVTLSCSPISGHRSVSWYQQTPGQGLQFLFEYFSETQRNKGNFPGRFSGRQFSNSRSEMNVSTLELGDSALYLCASSPGQAPPGELFFGEGSRLTVL.

The CDR3 here is CAWSVLRVAVLVAGTQYF. The CDR3 bases are TGTGCCTGGAGTGTACTCCGGGTAGCGGTCCTGGTAGCGGGTACGCAGTATTTT. The V and J genes are TRBV30 and TRBJ2-3; 7 nucleotides agree with TRBD2. The CDR3 spans 18 residues. Germline V gives CDR1 GTSNPN, CDR2 SVGIG (reference sequence). After removal of 0 bases from V and 8 bases from J, the junction contained 20 bases not matched to a gene.

The genes are TRBV6-5 and TRBJ2-7; no firm D call. This CDR3 has 12 amino acids. Germline-derived CDR1 and CDR2 are MNHEY and SVGAGI. The ends were cut back, 6 bases at V and 6 bases at J, with 12 bases in the middle. This chain's CDR3 is CASSASALEQYF. The DNA of the CDR3 is TGTGCCAGCAGCGCCTCGGCGCTCGAGCAGTACTTC.